The next 28 T cell receptor beta chains were all read from a single sample in a study of Graves' ophthalmopathy and Graves' hyperthyroidism. Researchers took RNA transcripts and amplified TCR beta CDR3 regions from them. In the first round, RT-PCR was carried out with HTBI primers, and a multiplex PCR formed the second round. TCRdb fed the multiplex PCR reads into MiXCR, producing one record per CDR3 protein. The sample carries roughly 480,000 distinct CDR3 sequences, about an eighth recorded once. Sequencing was carried out using blood. These receptors all come from a woman aged 30 to 39 with Graves' ophthalmopathy.

This clonotype was recorded many times. The V and J genes are TRBV12-3 or TRBV12-4 and TRBJ1-2, with TRBD1 identical over 8 bases. This CDR3 region has 13 residues. After removal of 3 bases from V and 8 bases from J, the junction contained 5 bases not matched to a gene. The CDR3 sequence is CASSFRTGLGYTF. The CDR3 DNA follows: TGTGCCAGCAGTTTTCGGACAGGGTTGGGCTACACCTTC.

In regard to this clonotype: A read error may explain this, as a much larger clone is one base away. V usage is TRBV6-5 and J usage is TRBJ1-2; D ambiguous. CDR3 size: 14 residues. Germline-derived CDR1 and CDR2 are MNHEY and SVGAGI. Trimming stripped 2 bases from V and 0 bases from J, with 7 bases between. CDR3 DNA sequence: TGTGCCAGCAGTTACACCGAGGCTAACTATGGCTACACCTTC. This sequence encodes CASSYTEANYGYTF.

This clonotype was detected ten times or more. The rearrangement links TRBV20-1 to TRBJ1-6, with D perhaps matching TRBD1 (6 bases). The CDR3 consists of 13 residues. The germline V gene has CDR1 DFQATT and CDR2 SNEGSKA (reference sequence). The V and J ends lost 5 bases and 9 bases respectively, with 14 bases between them. CDR3 loop: CSAVDREASPLHF. The DNA of the CDR3 is TGCAGTGCTGTGGACAGAGAAGCTTCACCCCTCCACTTT.

This chain joins TRBV19 and TRBJ1-5, with D perhaps matching TRBD1 (6 bases). V was pared by 7 bases and J by 6 bases, with 22 bases between. There are 16 residues in the CDR3. Per germline, CDR1 LNHDA and CDR2 SQIVND (reference sequence). CDR3 sequence: CASTRGGAAYGQPQHF. In nucleotides, the CDR3 is TGTGCCAGTACCCGGGGGGGGGCCGCTTATGGTCAGCCCCAGCATTTT.

The rearrangement links TRBV19 to TRBJ2-3; 8 bases are shared with TRBD2. Germline V gene lookup returns CDR1 LNHDA and CDR2 SQIVND (reference sequence). The V gene end was trimmed by 8 bases and the J gene end by 2 bases; junction bases not matched to a gene: 9. The CDR3 totals 15 residues. In DNA form, the CDR3 reads TGTGCCAGTTCCGGACAGCGGGGGCCCACAGATACGCAGTATTTT. This gives the protein CASSGQRGPTDTQYF.

This clonotype was recorded at least ten times. V gene TRBV20-1 combines with J gene TRBJ1-3; TRBD1 might be the D (6 bases). The CDR3 length is 14 residues. The ends were cut back, 3 bases at V and 0 bases at J, with 9 bases in the middle. Germline assignment: CDR1 DFQATT and CDR2 SNEGSKA (reference sequence). CDR3 residues: CSAREGGSGNTIYF. For the CDR3, the DNA is TGCAGTGCTAGGGAGGGGGGCTCTGGAAACACCATATATTTT.

This clonotype came up many times. The J gene is TRBJ2-7, the V gene TRBV20-1; no firm D call. The ends were cut back, 6 bases at V and 1 base at J, with 10 bases in the middle. The germline V gene has CDR1 DFQATT and CDR2 SNEGSKA (reference sequence). There are 12 residues in the CDR3. CDR3 residues: CSAPVPSYEQYF. Here the CDR3 DNA reads TGCAGTGCCCCCGTTCCGTCCTACGAGCAGTACTTC.

This clonotype showed up many times. The rearrangement uses TRBV2 and TRBJ2-5; 7 bases fit TRBD1. This CDR3 spans 13 amino acids. Germline V gene sequence: CDR1 SNHLY, CDR2 FYNNEI. V was clipped by 8 bases and J by 2 bases; unmatched bases: 5. The CDR3, as DNA: TGTGCCAGCGGCAGGGACAGTCAAGAGACCCAGTACTTC. Its translation is CASGRDSQETQYF.

This clonotype was counted many times. This chain uses TRBV28 with TRBJ2-7; the D gene is possibly TRBD2 (7 bases). Trimming removed 5 bases at V and 2 bases at J, with 19 bases between. CDR1 is MDHEN, CDR2 SYDVKM, per germline. This CDR3 is 16 amino acids long. The CDR3 sequence is CASSIPPRGQTYEQYF. CDR3 nucleotide sequence: TGTGCCAGCAGTATACCCCCGCGGGGGCAGACCTACGAGCAGTACTTC.

This clonotype was observed many times. The CDR3 DNA is TGTGCCAGCAGCTATGGGCCAAACACCGGGGAGCTGTTTTTT. Its protein is CASSYGPNTGELFF. V and J are TRBV7-2 and TRBJ2-2; D call uncertain. V lost 4 bases, J lost 2 bases, and 8 bases lay in between. Germline loops: CDR1 SGHTA, CDR2 FQGNSA. This CDR3 comprises 14 residues.

This clonotype was counted at least ten times. The chain combines TRBV6-1 with TRBJ2-3; D is unresolved. The CDR3 is made up of 13 amino acids. Germline V gene sequence: CDR1 MNHNS, CDR2 SASEGT. With 1 base removed from V and 2 bases from J, the gap between germline ends came to 4 bases. The CDR3, as DNA: TGTGCCAGCAGTGAAGGATTCACAGATACGCAGTATTTT. Its translation is CASSEGFTDTQYF.

The table lists this clonotype with a few counts. V and J are TRBV20-1 and TRBJ2-5; D unresolved. This CDR3 has 15 amino acids. The ends were cut back, 3 bases at V and 1 base at J, with 15 bases in the middle. Per the germline V gene, CDR1 is DFQATT and CDR2 is SNEGSKA (reference sequence). The CDR3 loop reads CSARTLRPRQETQYF. The DNA for the CDR3 is TGCAGTGCTAGGACTTTAAGGCCACGCCAAGAGACCCAGTACTTC.

In this sample, this clonotype turned up many times. V is TRBV29-1 and J is TRBJ2-7, with TRBD2 matching over 9 bases. Germline trimming cut 5 bases from V and 2 bases from J; bases unmatched to any gene: 4. The CDR3 has 13 residues. Germline CDR1 SQVTM, CDR2 ANQGSEA. The CDR3 nucleotides read TGCAGCGTTCGACTAGCGGCAACCTACGAGCAGTACTTC. Translated: CSVRLAATYEQYF.

This clonotype was seen repeatedly, ten times or more. The chain has TRBV6-1 and TRBJ2-5, with D possibly matching TRBD2 (6 bases). CDR3 length: 15 residues. V dropped 7 bases and J dropped 5 bases, with 20 bases sitting between them. The V gene's germline CDR1 is MNHNS and CDR2 SASEGT. The CDR3, as DNA: TGTGCCAGCACCGCTCTCACCGGGACTGTGGAGACCCAGTACTTC. Its protein product is CASTALTGTVETQYF.

This CDR3 reads CAWSPTGPLAKNIQYF. CDR3 DNA sequence: TGTGCCTGGAGTCCGACAGGGCCACTAGCCAAAAACATTCAGTACTTC. J is TRBJ2-4 and V is TRBV30; 7 nucleotides match TRBD1. V gave up 2 bases and J gave up 0 bases; unmatched junction bases: 7. Germline V lookup: CDR1 GTSNPN, CDR2 SVGIG (reference sequence). This CDR3 is built from 16 residues.

This CDR3 is CASSFTTEAFF. The CDR3 DNA sequence: TGTGCCAGCAGTTTTACTACTGAAGCTTTCTTT. The rearrangement joins TRBV6-5 to TRBJ1-1, with D unclear. The CDR3 contains 11 residues. Germline V gene sequence: CDR1 MNHEY, CDR2 SVGAGI. With 4 bases removed from V and 5 bases from J, the gap between germline ends came to 5 bases.

Many counts were recorded for this clonotype. This chain joins TRBV2 and TRBJ1-1; D is perhaps TRBD1 (6 bases). CDR1 SNHLY and CDR2 FYNNEI come from the germline V gene. The CDR3 spans 11 residues. Trimming pared 6 bases from V and 7 bases from J, leaving 9 bases between. The CDR3 region has the DNA TGTGCCAGCAGACAGGGAGATGAAGCTTTCTTT. Translation: CASRQGDEAFF.

The table lists this clonotype with a few counts. The V and J genes are TRBV18 and TRBJ2-7; the match to TRBD2 covers 10 bases. Germline-derived CDR1 and CDR2 are KGHSH and LQKENI. The length of the CDR3 is 15 residues. Germline trimming cut 2 bases from V and 2 bases from J; bases unmatched to any gene: 3. CDR3 nucleotide sequence: TGTGCCAGCTCACCAATAGGACTAGCGGCCTACGAGCAGTACTTC. It codes for CASSPIGLAAYEQYF. The whole variable domain, remainder taken from reference TRBV18 and TRBJ2-7, is NAGVMQNPRHLVRRRGQEARLRCSPMKGHSHVYWYRQLPEEGLKFMVYLQKENIIDESGMPKERFSAEFPKEGPSILRIQQVVRGDSAAYFCASSPIGLAAYEQYFGPGTRLTVT.

This clonotype has a count of ten or more. The chain joins TRBV24-1 to TRBJ2-2, with D maybe TRBD2 (5 bases). Per the germline V gene, CDR1 is KGHDR and CDR2 is SFDVKD. The V end was cut by 9 bases, the J end by 4 bases, with 8 bases between. The CDR3 covers 12 residues. Here the CDR3 DNA reads TGTGCCACCGGAGGAGGCACCGGGGAGCTGTTTTTT. Translation gives CATGGGTGELFF.

This clonotype was recorded at least ten times. The chain uses TRBV27 and TRBJ2-7; TRBD2 matches at 7 bases. The CDR3 is 14 residues long. The germline gives CDR1 MNHEY, CDR2 SMNVEV (reference sequence). V lost 5 bases and J lost 6; bases outside the gene matches: 10. Here the CDR3 reads CASSVAGVVSEQYF. The CDR3 DNA reads as TGTGCCAGCAGTGTCGCGGGAGTGGTCTCCGAGCAGTACTTC.

This chain uses TRBV14 with TRBJ1-1, with D uncertain. Germline-derived CDR1 and CDR2 are SGHDN and FVKESK. Trimming removed 0 bases at V and 1 base at J, with 3 bases between. The CDR3 runs 13 residues. CDR3 protein: CASSQERNTEAFF. CDR3 coding DNA: TGTGCCAGCAGCCAAGAACGGAACACTGAAGCTTTCTTT.

This clonotype was counted only a few times. The chain employs TRBV14 and TRBJ1-5; D is undetermined. The CDR3 has 18 amino acids. Germline assignment: CDR1 SGHDN and CDR2 FVKESK. V was shortened by 0 bases and J by 3 bases, with 18 bases between the two germline ends. Here the CDR3 reads CASSQEPPAQLNNQPQHF. CDR3 DNA: TGTGCCAGCAGCCAAGAACCCCCAGCCCAATTAAACAATCAGCCCCAGCATTTT.

This clonotype showed up many times. The chain couples TRBV6-5 to TRBJ1-1, with D unclear. This CDR3 comprises 15 residues. Germline V gene lookup returns CDR1 MNHEY and CDR2 SVGAGI. The V end was cut by 2 bases, the J end by 4 bases, with 14 bases between. The CDR3 DNA reads as TGTGCCAGCAGTTACCCGGGAAGGGTGGGCACTGAAGCTTTCTTT. Protein: CASSYPGRVGTEAFF.

There are many counts of this clonotype. The chain combines TRBV12-5 with TRBJ2-7, with D unresolved. The CDR3 sequence is 13 residues long. Trimming removed 7 bases at V and 0 bases at J, with 10 bases between. Per germline, CDR1 LGHNT and CDR2 FRNRAP. The chain's CDR3 is CASVERNSYEQYF. The CDR3 DNA reads as TGTGCTAGTGTAGAACGAAACTCCTACGAGCAGTACTTC. The full variable domain, rest sourced from reference TRBV12-5 and TRBJ2-7, is DARVTQTPRHKVTEMGQEVTMRCQPILGHNTVFWYRQTMMQGLELLAYFRNRAPLDDSGMPKDRFSAEMPDATLATLKIQPSEPRDSAVYFCASVERNSYEQYFGPGTRLTVT.

This clonotype was counted at least ten times. V usage is TRBV27 and J usage is TRBJ2-2, with 7 bases aligning to TRBD2. After removal of 6 bases from V and 7 bases from J, the junction contained 5 bases not matched to a gene. This CDR3 is built from 13 residues. Germline CDR1 MNHEY, CDR2 SMNVEV (reference sequence). The CDR3 sequence: CASRPSGIGELFF. The CDR3 coding sequence is TGTGCCAGCAGACCGAGCGGGATCGGGGAGCTGTTTTTT.

This clonotype came up many times. J is TRBJ2-2 and V is TRBV20-1; unclear D gene. Germline lookup yields CDR1 DFQATT and CDR2 SNEGSKA (reference sequence). The CDR3 extends over 12 amino acids. V lost 2 bases to trimming and J lost 3 bases, with 4 bases between them. CDR3 DNA: TGCAGTGCTAGAAGCCACACCGGGGAGCTGTTTTTT. It is translated as CSARSHTGELFF.

The chain carries TRBV7-2 and TRBJ1-2; perhaps TRBD1 as D (6 bases). V was cut by 7 bases and J by 7 bases, with 22 bases left in between. The CDR3 runs to 15 residues. The germline V gene has CDR1 SGHTA and CDR2 FQGNSA. DNA for the CDR3: TGTGCCAGCACTATAGGGGGGGCGAATAGGGGTGGCTACACCTTC. Its translation: CASTIGGANRGGYTF.

The chain employs TRBV20-1 and TRBJ1-3; D possibly corresponds to TRBD1 (5 bases). Trimming took off 5 bases at V and 4 bases at J, with 12 bases between the two ends. In germline, CDR1 is DFQATT, CDR2 SNEGSKA (reference sequence). The CDR3 has 13 residues. CDR3 amino acids: CSASRDGGNTIYF. In DNA, the CDR3 is TGCAGTGCTTCCCGGGACGGAGGAAACACCATATATTTT.